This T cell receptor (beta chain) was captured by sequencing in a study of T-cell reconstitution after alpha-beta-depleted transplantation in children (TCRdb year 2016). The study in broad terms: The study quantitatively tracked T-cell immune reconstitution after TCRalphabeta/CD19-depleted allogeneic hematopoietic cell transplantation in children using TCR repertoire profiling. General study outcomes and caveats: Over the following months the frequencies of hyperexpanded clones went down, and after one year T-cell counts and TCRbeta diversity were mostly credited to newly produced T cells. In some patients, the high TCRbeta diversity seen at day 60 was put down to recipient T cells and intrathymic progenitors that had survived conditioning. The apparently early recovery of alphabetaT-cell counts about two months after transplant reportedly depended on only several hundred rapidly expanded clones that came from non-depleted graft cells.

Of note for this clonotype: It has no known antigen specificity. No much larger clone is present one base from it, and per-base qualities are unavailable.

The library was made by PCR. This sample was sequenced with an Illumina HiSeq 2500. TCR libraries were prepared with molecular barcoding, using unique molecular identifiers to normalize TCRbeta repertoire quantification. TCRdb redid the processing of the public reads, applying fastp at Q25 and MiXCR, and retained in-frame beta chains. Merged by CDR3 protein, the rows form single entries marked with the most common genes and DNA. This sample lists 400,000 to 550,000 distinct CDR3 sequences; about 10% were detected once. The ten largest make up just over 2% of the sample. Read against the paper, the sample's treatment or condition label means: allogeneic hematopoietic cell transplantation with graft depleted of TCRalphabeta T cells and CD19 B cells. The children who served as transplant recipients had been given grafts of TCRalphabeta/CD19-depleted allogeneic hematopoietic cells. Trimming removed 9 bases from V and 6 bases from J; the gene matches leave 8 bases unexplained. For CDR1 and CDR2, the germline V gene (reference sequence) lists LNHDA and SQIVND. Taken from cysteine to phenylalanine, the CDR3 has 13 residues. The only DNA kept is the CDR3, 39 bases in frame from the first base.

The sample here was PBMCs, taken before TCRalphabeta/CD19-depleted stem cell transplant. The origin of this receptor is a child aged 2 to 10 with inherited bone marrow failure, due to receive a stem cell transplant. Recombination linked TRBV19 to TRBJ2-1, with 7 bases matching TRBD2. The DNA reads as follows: TGTGCCAGCGTGGGAGGGTGGGGCAATGAGCAGTTCTTC. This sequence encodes CASVGGWGNEQFF.